These T cell receptor beta chains were read from a single sample in a study of vaccination and CD4 T cells after COVID-19. TCRdb used MiXCR to reprocess the PCR reads, holding one entry per CDR3 protein. Here the sample spans fewer than 25,000 distinct CDR3 sequences, 35% to 40% being singletons. The antigens for these receptors are not known. Source: CD4+ T cells from blood, cultured in vitro, taken about 7 months after SARS-CoV-2 vaccination. These receptors were collected from a human donor who had recovered from COVID-19. The CDR3 runs from the conserved cysteine through the conserved F or W. A D gene is named only where the DNA matches it firmly. The size field is filled for only some rows; it gives once, few, many or a size class.

-,TRBJ2-1,-,TRBV5-4,CASSLERGYNEQFF,TGTGCCAGCAGCTTGGAACGGGGTTACAATGAGCAGTTCTTC
few,TRBJ1-5,-,TRBV7-6,CASSLDGNQPQHF,TGTGCCAGCAGCTTAGACGGGAATCAGCCCCAGCATTTT
once,TRBJ1-5,-,TRBV4-1,CASSQAPTTWSNQPQHF,TGCGCCAGCAGCCAAGCCCCGACGACGTGGAGCAATCAGCCCCAGCATTTT
few,TRBJ1-2,TRBD1,TRBV6-1,CASSSLALGQGDNYGYTF,TGTGCCAGCAGTAGCTTGGCGCTCGGACAGGGGGACAACTATGGCTACACCTTC
-,TRBJ2-7,-,TRBV20-1,CSASFLGKDYEQYF,TGCAGTGCTAGCTTCTTGGGAAAGGACTACGAGCAGTACTTC
-,TRBJ2-7,TRBD1,TRBV6-1,CASRWDRTYEQYF,TGTGCCAGCAGGTGGGACAGGACCTACGAGCAGTACTTC
few,TRBJ1-2,-,TRBV6-5,CASSYSPQTNYGYTF,TGTGCCAGCAGTTACTCTCCCCAGACTAACTATGGCTACACCTTC
once,TRBJ2-3,-,TRBV7-8,CASSLRAVRPGDTQYF,TGTGCCAGCAGCTTACGAGCCGTACGTCCAGGGGATACGCAGTATTTT
-,TRBJ2-7,-,TRBV5-6,CASSLGNNYEQYF,TGTGCCAGCAGCTTGGGGAACAACTACGAGCAGTACTTC
-,TRBJ2-7,TRBD2,TRBV7-2,CASSSGVGLAMRYEQYF,TGTGCCAGCAGCTCAGGGGTAGGACTAGCAATGCGCTACGAGCAGTACTTC
-,TRBJ1-2,-,TRBV6-5,CASSYSQTGYGYTF,TGTGCCAGCAGTTACTCCCAGACAGGTTATGGCTACACCTTC
few,TRBJ1-5,-,TRBV27,CASSLSRWQTLQPQHF,TGTGCCAGCAGTTTATCTCGGTGGCAAACCCTACAGCCCCAGCATTTT
-,TRBJ1-5,TRBD1,TRBV20-1,CSAQSGTGGLNQPQHF,TGCAGTGCACAATCCGGGACAGGGGGTCTCAATCAGCCCCAGCATTTT
few,TRBJ2-3,-,TRBV20-1,CSAHKTSQDTQYF,TGCAGTGCTCATAAAACTAGCCAAGATACGCAGTATTTT
-,TRBJ1-1,TRBD1,TRBV6-5,CASSYKGGPGTEAFF,TGTGCCAGCAGTTATAAAGGGGGCCCTGGCACTGAAGCTTTCTTT
-,TRBJ1-6,-,TRBV20-1,CSARDKGVNSPLHF,TGCAGTGCTAGAGATAAAGGGGTCAATTCACCCCTCCACTTT
few,TRBJ2-7,TRBD2,TRBV6-1,CASRRTSGGYEQYF,TGTGCCAGCAGAAGGACTAGCGGTGGGTACGAGCAGTACTTC
-,TRBJ1-1,-,TRBV20-1,CSAPSGVLNTEAFF,TGCAGTGCTCCCTCCGGGGTCTTGAATACTGAAGCTTTCTTT
-,TRBJ2-5,-,TRBV6-2/TRBV6-3,CASHDSGNQETQYF,TGTGCCAGCCACGATAGCGGAAACCAAGAGACCCAGTACTTC
few,TRBJ2-3,-,TRBV6-1,CASSEGGSTDTQYF,TGTGCCAGCAGTGAAGGAGGGAGCACAGATACGCAGTATTTT
-,TRBJ1-5,-,TRBV6-1,CASSEEGSGNQPQHF,TGTGCCAGCAGTGAAGAGGGATCAGGCAATCAGCCCCAGCATTTT
-,TRBJ2-2,-,TRBV7-6,CASSLVSPGELFF,TGTGCCAGCAGCTTAGTATCCCCCGGGGAGCTGTTTTTT
few,TRBJ2-3,-,TRBV20-1,CSATSDLLSTDTQYF,TGCAGTGCTACGTCGGACTTATTGAGCACAGATACGCAGTATTTT
-,TRBJ2-7,-,TRBV20-1,CSAPSQTSVYFCASNRVGEQYF,-
-,TRBJ2-7,TRBD2,TRBV7-8,CASTLRGFRDGREQYF,TGTGCCAGCACGTTGCGGGGGTTCCGGGACGGGAGAGAGCAGTACTTC
few,TRBJ1-5,TRBD1,TRBV6-1,CASSEKGTGNQPQHF,TGTGCCAGCAGTGAAAAGGGGACAGGTAATCAGCCCCAGCATTTT
few,TRBJ1-1,TRBD1,TRBV6-5,CASSYQGDTEAFF,TGTGCCAGCAGTTACCAGGGGGACACTGAAGCTTTCTTT
-,TRBJ2-1,-,TRBV11-1,CASSLEVSGREQFF,TGTGCCAGCAGCTTAGAAGTCTCGGGGAGGGAGCAGTTCTTC
-,TRBJ1-1,-,TRBV30,CAWSVRGGAEAFF,TGTGCCTGGAGTGTTAGGGGAGGGGCTGAAGCTTTCTTT
medium-sized,TRBJ1-2,-,TRBV10-3,CAISEGRGRDGYTF,TGTGCCATCAGTGAGGGCAGGGGAAGGGATGGCTACACCTTC
-,TRBJ1-1,-,TRBV10-3,CAISESSGTEAFF,TGTGCCATCAGTGAGTCGAGTGGCACTGAAGCTTTCTTT
few,TRBJ2-3,TRBD2,TRBV20-1,CSAQSGSSTDTQYF,TGCAGTGCCCAAAGCGGGAGTAGCACAGATACGCAGTATTTT
-,TRBJ2-1,-,TRBV20-1,CSASQVGFGVDEQFF,TGCAGTGCTAGTCAGGTGGGTTTCGGCGTGGATGAGCAGTTCTTC
few,TRBJ2-7,TRBD2,TRBV7-3,CASSPQRGGEQYF,TGTGCCAGCAGCCCCCAGCGGGGGGGCGAGCAGTACTTC
few,TRBJ1-1,-,TRBV7-2,CASSTQDRITEAFF,TGTGCCAGCAGCACACAGGACAGAATCACTGAAGCTTTCTTT
-,TRBJ2-1,-,TRBV20-1,CSARRAGPSSYNEQFF,TGCAGTGCAAGGCGGGCGGGACCCAGCTCCTACAATGAGCAGTTCTTC
-,TRBJ2-7,-,TRBV6-1,CASSARFYEQYF,TGTGCCAGCAGTGCCCGATTCTACGAGCAGTACTTC
few,TRBJ2-1,-,TRBV19,CASSAGVSSYNEQFF,TGTGCCAGTAGTGCAGGGGTAAGCTCCTACAATGAGCAGTTCTTC
-,TRBJ2-7,-,TRBV6-2/TRBV6-3,CASSQGPLGQYF,TGTGCCAGCAGCCAGGGGCCCCTCGGGCAGTACTTC
few,TRBJ2-5,TRBD2,TRBV24-1,CATSAGLAGAETQYF,TGTGCCACCAGTGCGGGACTAGCGGGAGCGGAGACCCAGTACTTC
-,TRBJ2-7,TRBD2,TRBV10-3,CAIRTSGGADYEQYF,TGTGCCATCAGAACTAGCGGGGGGGCGGATTACGAGCAGTACTTC
few,TRBJ2-5,-,TRBV7-9,CASSLVWASRPQYF,TGTGCCAGCAGCTTGGTTTGGGCTAGCAGGCCCCAGTACTTC